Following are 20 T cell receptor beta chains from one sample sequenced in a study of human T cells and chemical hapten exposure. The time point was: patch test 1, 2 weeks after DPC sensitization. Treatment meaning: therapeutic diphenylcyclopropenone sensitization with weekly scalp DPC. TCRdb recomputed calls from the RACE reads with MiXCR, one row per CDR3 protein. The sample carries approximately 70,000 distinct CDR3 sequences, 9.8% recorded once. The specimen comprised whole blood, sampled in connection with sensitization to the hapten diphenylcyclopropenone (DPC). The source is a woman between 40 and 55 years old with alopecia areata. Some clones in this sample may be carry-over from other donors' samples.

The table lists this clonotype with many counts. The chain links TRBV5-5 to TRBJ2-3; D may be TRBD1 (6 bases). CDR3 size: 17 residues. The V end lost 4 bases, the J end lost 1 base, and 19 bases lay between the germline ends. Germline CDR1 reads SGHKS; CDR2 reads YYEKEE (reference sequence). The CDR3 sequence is CASSRERIQGGTDTQYF. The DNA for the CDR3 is TGTGCCAGCAGCCGAGAACGAATACAGGGAGGCACAGATACGCAGTATTTT.

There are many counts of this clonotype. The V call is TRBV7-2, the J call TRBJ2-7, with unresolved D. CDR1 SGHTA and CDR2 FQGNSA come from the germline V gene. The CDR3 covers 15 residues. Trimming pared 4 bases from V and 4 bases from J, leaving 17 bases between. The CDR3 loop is CASSSIGTDLYEQYF. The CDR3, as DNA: TGTGCCAGCAGCTCTATTGGTACAGACCTTTACGAGCAGTACTTC.

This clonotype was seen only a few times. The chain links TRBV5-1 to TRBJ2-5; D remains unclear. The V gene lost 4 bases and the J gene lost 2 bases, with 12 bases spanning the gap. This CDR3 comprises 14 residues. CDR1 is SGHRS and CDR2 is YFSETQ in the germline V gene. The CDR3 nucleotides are TGCGCCAGCAGCCCGGACGGATATCAAGAGACCCAGTACTTC. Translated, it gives CASSPDGYQETQYF.

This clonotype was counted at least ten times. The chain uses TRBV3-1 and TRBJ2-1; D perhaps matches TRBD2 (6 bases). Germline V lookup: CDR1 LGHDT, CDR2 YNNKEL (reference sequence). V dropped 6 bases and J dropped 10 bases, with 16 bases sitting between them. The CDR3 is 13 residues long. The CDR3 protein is CASSYQGGLEQFF. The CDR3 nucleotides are TGTGCCAGCAGTTACCAAGGAGGGTTGGAGCAGTTCTTC.

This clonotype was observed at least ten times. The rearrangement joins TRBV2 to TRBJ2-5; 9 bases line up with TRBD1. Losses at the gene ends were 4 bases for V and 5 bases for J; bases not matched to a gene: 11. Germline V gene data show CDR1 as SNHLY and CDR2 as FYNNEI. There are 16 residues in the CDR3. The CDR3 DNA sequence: TGTGCCAGCAGTGTCCCCCTACAGGGGGCAGGGGAGACCCAGTACTTC. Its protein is CASSVPLQGAGETQYF.

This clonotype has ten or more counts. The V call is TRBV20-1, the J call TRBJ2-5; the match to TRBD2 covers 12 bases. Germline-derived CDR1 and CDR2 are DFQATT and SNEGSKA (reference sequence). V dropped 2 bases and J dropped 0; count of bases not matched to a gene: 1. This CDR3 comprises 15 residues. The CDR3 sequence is CSARRTSGDQETQYF. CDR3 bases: TGCAGTGCTAGACGGACTAGCGGGGACCAAGAGACCCAGTACTTC.

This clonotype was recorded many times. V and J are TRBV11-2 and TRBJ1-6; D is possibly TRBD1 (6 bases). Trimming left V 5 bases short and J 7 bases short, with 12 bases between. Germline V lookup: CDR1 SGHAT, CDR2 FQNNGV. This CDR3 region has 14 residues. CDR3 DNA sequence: TGTGCCAGCAGCCAGACAGGAAGCAATTCACCCCTCCACTTT. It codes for CASSQTGSNSPLHF.

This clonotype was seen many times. The CDR3 DNA follows: TGTGCCAGCAGTAAACAGAATAATTCACCCCTCCACTTT. Its protein is CASSKQNNSPLHF. This chain joins TRBV12-3 or TRBV12-4 and TRBJ1-6; D call uncertain. This CDR3 comprises 13 residues. V lost 5 bases to trimming and J lost 5 bases, with 7 bases between them.

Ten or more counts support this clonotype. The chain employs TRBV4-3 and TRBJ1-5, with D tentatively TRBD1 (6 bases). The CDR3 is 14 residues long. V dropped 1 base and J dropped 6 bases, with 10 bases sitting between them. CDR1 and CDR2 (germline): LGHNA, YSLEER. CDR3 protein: CASSQAGVRQPQHF. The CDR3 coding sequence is TGCGCCAGCAGCCAAGCAGGGGTCCGTCAGCCCCAGCATTTT.

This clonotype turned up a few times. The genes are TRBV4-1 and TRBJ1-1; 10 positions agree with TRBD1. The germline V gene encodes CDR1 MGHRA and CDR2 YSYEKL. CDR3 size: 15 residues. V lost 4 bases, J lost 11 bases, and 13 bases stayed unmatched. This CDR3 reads CASSRLGQGPSRAFF. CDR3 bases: TGCGCCAGCAGCCGTCTGGGACAGGGGCCGAGTAGGGCTTTCTTT.

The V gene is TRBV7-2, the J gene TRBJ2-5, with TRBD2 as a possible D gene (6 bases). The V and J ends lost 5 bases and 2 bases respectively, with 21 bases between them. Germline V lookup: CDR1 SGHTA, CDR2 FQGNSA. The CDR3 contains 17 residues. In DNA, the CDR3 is TGTGCCAGCAGCCGGGGAGGTCTTCGAAACTATCAAGAGACCCAGTACTTC. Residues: CASSRGGLRNYQETQYF.

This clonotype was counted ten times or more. The DNA for the CDR3 is TGTGCCAGCAGTCCTCTAAGGACAGGGGGCCTTGAAGGGTATGGCTACACCTTC. Protein sequence: CASSPLRTGGLEGYGYTF. The J gene is TRBJ1-2, the V gene TRBV7-9; the match to TRBD1 covers 11 bases. This CDR3 has 18 residues. V lost 6 bases, J lost 5 bases, and 17 bases stayed unmatched. Germline CDR1 SEHNR, CDR2 FQNEAQ (reference sequence).

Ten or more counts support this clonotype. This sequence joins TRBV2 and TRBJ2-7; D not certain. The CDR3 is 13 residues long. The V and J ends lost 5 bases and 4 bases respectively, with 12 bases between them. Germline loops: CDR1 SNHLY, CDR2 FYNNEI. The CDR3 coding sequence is TGTGCCAGCAGTATCGAAGCCAGGTACGAGCAGTACTTC. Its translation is CASSIEARYEQYF. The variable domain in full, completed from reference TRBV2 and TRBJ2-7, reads EPEVTQTPSHQVTQMGQEVILRCVPISNHLYFYWYRQILGQKVEFLVSFYNNEISEKSEIFDDQFSVERPDGSNFTLKIRSTKLEDSAMYFCASSIEARYEQYFGPGTRLTVT.

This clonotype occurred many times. As DNA, the CDR3 is TGCAGCGTCGGGACAGGGGGGAACACTGAAGCTTTCTTT. As protein: CSVGTGGNTEAFF. The gene calls are TRBV29-1 and TRBJ1-1; 11 bases are a match to TRBD1. V shed 6 bases, J shed 1 base, and the junction held 1 base outside the gene matches. CDR3 size: 13 residues. CDR1 is SQVTM, CDR2 ANQGSEA, per germline.

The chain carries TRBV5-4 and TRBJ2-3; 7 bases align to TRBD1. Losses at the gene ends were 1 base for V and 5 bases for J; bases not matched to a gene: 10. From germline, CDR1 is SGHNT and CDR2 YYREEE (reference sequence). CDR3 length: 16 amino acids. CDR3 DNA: TGTGCCAGCAGCTTGACTTCGACAGGGCCCAAAGATACGCAGTATTTT. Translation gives CASSLTSTGPKDTQYF.

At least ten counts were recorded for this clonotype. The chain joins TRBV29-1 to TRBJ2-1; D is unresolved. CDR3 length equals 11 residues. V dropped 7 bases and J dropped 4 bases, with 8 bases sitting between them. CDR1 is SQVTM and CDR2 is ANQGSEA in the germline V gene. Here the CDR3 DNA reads TGCAGCGCCGAAGCGTACAATGAGCAGTTCTTC. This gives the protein CSAEAYNEQFF.

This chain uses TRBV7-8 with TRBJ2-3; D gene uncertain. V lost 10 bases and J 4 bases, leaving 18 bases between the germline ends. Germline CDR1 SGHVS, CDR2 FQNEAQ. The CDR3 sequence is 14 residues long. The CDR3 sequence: CANRIQGFPDTQYF. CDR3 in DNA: TGTGCCAACAGAATCCAAGGGTTTCCAGATACGCAGTATTTT. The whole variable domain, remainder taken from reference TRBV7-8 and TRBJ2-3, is GAGVSQSPRYKVAKRGQDVALRCDPISGHVSLFWYQQALGQGPEFLTYFQNEAQLDKSGLPSDRFFAERPEGSVSTLKIQRTQQEDSAVYLCANRIQGFPDTQYFGPGTRLTVL.

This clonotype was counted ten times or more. Here the CDR3 reads CASSGETENTEAFF. The CDR3 coding sequence is TGTGCCAGCAGCGGGGAGACAGAGAACACTGAAGCTTTCTTT. The chain has TRBV5-6 and TRBJ1-1, with D possibly TRBD1 on 5 matching bases. CDR3 size: 14 residues. Trimming pared 4 bases from V and 1 base from J, leaving 11 bases between. The germline V gene encodes CDR1 SGHDT and CDR2 YYEEEE.

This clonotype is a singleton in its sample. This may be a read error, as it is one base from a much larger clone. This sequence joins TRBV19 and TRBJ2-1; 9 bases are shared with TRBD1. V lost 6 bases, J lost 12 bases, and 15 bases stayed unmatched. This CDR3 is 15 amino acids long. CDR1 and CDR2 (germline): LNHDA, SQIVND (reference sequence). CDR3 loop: CASRQPGQGWYGQFF. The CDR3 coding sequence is TGTGCCAGTAGACAACCGGGACAGGGATGGTACGGGCAGTTCTTC. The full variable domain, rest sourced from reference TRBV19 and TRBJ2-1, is DGGITQSPKYLFRKEGQNVTLSCEQNLNHDAMYWYRQDPGQGLRLIYYSQIVNDFQKGDIAEGYSVSREKKESFPLTVTSAQKNPTAFYLCASRQPGQGWYGQFFGPGTRLTVL.

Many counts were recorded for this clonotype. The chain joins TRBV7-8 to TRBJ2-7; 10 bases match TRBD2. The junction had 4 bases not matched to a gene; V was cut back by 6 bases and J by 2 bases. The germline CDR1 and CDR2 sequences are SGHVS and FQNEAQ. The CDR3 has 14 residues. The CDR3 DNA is TGTGCCAGCAGTAGCGGGGGGTCTCCCTACGAGCAGTACTTC. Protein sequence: CASSSGGSPYEQYF.